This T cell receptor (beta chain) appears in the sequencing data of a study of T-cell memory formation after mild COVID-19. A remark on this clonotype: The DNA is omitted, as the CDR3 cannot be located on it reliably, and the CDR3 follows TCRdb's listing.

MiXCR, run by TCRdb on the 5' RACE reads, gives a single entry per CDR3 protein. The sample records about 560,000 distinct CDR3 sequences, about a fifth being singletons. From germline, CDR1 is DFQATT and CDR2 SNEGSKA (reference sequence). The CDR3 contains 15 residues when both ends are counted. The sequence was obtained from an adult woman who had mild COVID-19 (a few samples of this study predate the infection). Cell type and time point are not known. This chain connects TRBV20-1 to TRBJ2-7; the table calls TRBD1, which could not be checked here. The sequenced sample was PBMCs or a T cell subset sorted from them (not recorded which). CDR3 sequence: CSAREFRGRPYEQYF.